This paragraph covers one TCR beta chain sequence. The data were taken from a study of blood T cell repertoires in COVID-19. Under the authors' procedure: The assay estimated nucleated cells by amplifying reference gene primers. This table comes from immunoSEQ multiplex PCR, and its TCRdb copy is limited to in-frame clones, with some not included. V and J calls and clone size come straight from that table; D and trimming were deduced from the DNA. Of roughly 150,000 clones listed, 65% to 85% are singletons. This TCR derives from a woman older than 75 with acute or convalescent COVID-19. What was sequenced was peripheral blood.

CDR3 loop: CSVDAPGQGYGYTF. The CDR3 bases are TGCAGCGTTGATGCCCCGGGACAGGGTTATGGCTACACCTTC. The chain is built from TRBV29-1 and TRBJ1-2; 9 bases are a match to TRBD1. Trimming cost V 3 bases and J 5 bases; bases outside gene matches: 7. CDR1 is SQVTM, CDR2 ANQGSEA, per germline. The CDR3 spans 14 residues.